Described below is a single TCR beta chain sequence and its context. Its matching antigen is unknown. The record originates from a study of response to subunit inactivated influenza vaccine. A single record per CDR3 protein comes from TCRdb applying MiXCR to the RT-PCR reads. This sample has around 850,000 distinct CDR3 sequences; 15% to 20% occur once, and the top ten carry 11%. Findings and caveats of the study: The authors proposed limited new T cell recruitment per seasonal influenza vaccination.

Germline assignment: CDR1 SGHAT and CDR2 FQNNGV. CDR3 length: 15 amino acids. Trimming pared 2 bases from V and 3 bases from J, leaving 13 bases between. The J gene is TRBJ1-1, the V gene TRBV11-2; unclear D gene. The input for sequencing was PBMCs from blood, taken 5 to 6 days after vaccination. This receptor was taken from a man aged 50-59 years who received an inactivated influenza vaccine. The CDR3: CASSLRPHGDTEAFF. The CDR3 DNA is TGTGCCAGCAGCTTAAGGCCCCACGGAGACACTGAAGCTTTCTTT.